A selection of T cell receptor beta chains follows, all from one sample in a study of OX40 agonist ivuxolimab in advanced cancers. The table came from immunoSEQ multiplex PCR; TCRdb's copy has only in-frame clones and leaves some out. In the table there are around 37,000 clones, roughly 83% of which are singletons. The starting material was CD4+ or CD8+ T cells sorted from blood, obtained in a trial of the OX40 agonist ivuxolimab. The receptors originated from an adult with an advanced solid tumor such as melanoma, head and neck, liver or kidney cancer. The CDR3 runs from the conserved cysteine through the conserved F or W. D genes are given only for firm matches. Size tells how often a clone was seen (once, few, many) or the class of an expanded clone, and some rows leave it out.

cdr3_length	d_call	v_call	clone_size	j_call	cdr3_nt	cdr3_aa
14	-	TRBV25-1	-	TRBJ1-2	TGTGCCAGCAGTCACACATATGGGAGCCGTGGCTACACCTTC	CASSHTYGSRGYTF
12	-	TRBV5-6	-	TRBJ1-1	TGTGCCAGCGGTTGGGGGACCACTGAAGCTTTCTTT	CASGWGTTEAFF
17	-	TRBV4-2	-	TRBJ2-1	TGTGCCAGCAGCCAAGATATCTTCGGGGGCCCCTACAATGAGCAGTTCTTC	CASSQDIFGGPYNEQFF
13	-	TRBV28	-	TRBJ2-7	TGTGCCAGCAGCTACAGGGTGAGTGGCGAGCAGTACTTC	CASSYRVSGEQYF
16	-	TRBV9	-	TRBJ2-1	TGTGCCAGCAGCGTAGGAGAAGGGGGGCGCTACAATGAGCAGTTCTTC	CASSVGEGGRYNEQFF
15	TRBD1	TRBV5-1	-	TRBJ1-5	TGCGCCAGCAGCTTGGGGGGACAGGGCAATCAGCCCCAGCATTTT	CASSLGGQGNQPQHF
16	TRBD1	TRBV28	-	TRBJ1-5	TGTGCCAGCAGTAACAACAGGGGTTTTGGCAATCAGCCCCAGCATTTT	CASSNNRGFGNQPQHF
17	TRBD1	TRBV7-8	-	TRBJ1-6	TGTGCCAGCAGCTTAAGGCCCACAGGGGCCGCCGGGTCACCCCTCCACTTT	CASSLRPTGAAGSPLHF
15	-	TRBV14	-	TRBJ2-3	TGTGCCAGCAGCCAAGGGGGACTGACGACAGATACGCAGTATTTT	CASSQGGLTTDTQYF
16	-	TRBV7-2	-	TRBJ1-1	TGTGCCAGCAGCTTTTTCTCAGGGACCCTAGGCACTGAAGCTTTCTTT	CASSFFSGTLGTEAFF
19	TRBD2	TRBV27	-	TRBJ2-1	TGTGCCAGCAGTTTCCCCTTCCCGGGACTAGCGGGGGGGGAGAATGAGCAGTTCTTC	CASSFPFPGLAGGENEQFF
13	-	TRBV19	-	TRBJ2-1	TGTGCCAGTAGTCCCCGTAACATCGATGAGCAGTTCTTC	CASSPRNIDEQFF
14	-	TRBV9	-	TRBJ2-3	TGTGCCAGCAGCGTAGAGGCTCACCCAGATACGCAGTATTTT	CASSVEAHPDTQYF
15	-	TRBV7-9	-	TRBJ2-3	TGTGCCAGCAGCTTATCGGTTAGCTCCCCAGATACGCAGTATTTT	CASSLSVSSPDTQYF
13	-	TRBV28	few	TRBJ1-1	TGTGCCAGCACTACCTCGACAGTAAATGAAGCTTTCTTT	CASTTSTVNEAFF
15	TRBD2	TRBV6-4	-	TRBJ2-1	TGTGCCAGCAGTGACAGCACTAGCGGCAACAATGAGCAGTTCTTC	CASSDSTSGNNEQFF
16	-	TRBV5-1	-	TRBJ2-7	TGCGCCAGCAGCTTGGCCGGGCAGGGGAGCTCCTACGAGCAGTACTTC	CASSLAGQGSSYEQYF
15	-	TRBV5-8	-	TRBJ1-5	TGTGCCAGCAGCTTGGTAGAGGGGGGGAATCAGCCCCAGCATTTT	CASSLVEGGNQPQHF
14	TRBD2	TRBV15	-	TRBJ2-1	TGTGCCACCCGGGGGACTAGCGGTTACAATGAGCAGTTCTTC	CATRGTSGYNEQFF
15	-	TRBV30	few	TRBJ1-1	TGTGCCTGGAGTATATCGGACAGTGCGAACACTGAAGCTTTCTTT	CAWSISDSANTEAFF
20	TRBD2	TRBV28	-	TRBJ2-1	TGTGCCAGCAGCCAGGGACCGCCGGGACTAGCGGTAAACTCCTACAATGAGCAGTTCTTC	CASSQGPPGLAVNSYNEQFF
15	TRBD2	TRBV19	few	TRBJ2-1	TGTGCCAGTAGTATAGGTAGCGGGAGCAGAGATGAGCAGTTCTTC	CASSIGSGSRDEQFF
15	TRBD2	TRBV19	few	TRBJ2-1	TGTGCCAGTAGTCGTAGCGGGAGGGGGGACAATGAGCAGTTCTTC	CASSRSGRGDNEQFF
13	-	TRBV27	-	TRBJ2-7	TGTGCCAGCAGTTTAAGTCCTGCTGTAGAGCAGTACTTC	CASSLSPAVEQYF
17	TRBD2	TRBV9	-	TRBJ2-2	TGTGCCAGCAGCGTAGTAAGACTAGCGGGAGTTCCCGGGGAGCTGTTTTTT	CASSVVRLAGVPGELFF
13	-	TRBV5-1	-	TRBJ2-5	TGCGCCAGCAGCTTAGAGGGGTTGGAGACCCAGTACTTC	CASSLEGLETQYF
12	TRBD1	TRBV6-8	-	TRBJ2-5	TGTGCCAGCAGTTGGACAGGTAAAGAGCAGTACTTC	CASSWTGKEQYF
11	-	TRBV6-1	-	TRBJ2-7	TGTGCCAGCAGTAGCTATTACGAGCAGTACTTC	CASSSYYEQYF
15	TRBD2	TRBV25-1	-	TRBJ2-2	TGTGCCAGCAGCCACGGGACTAGCGACACCGGGGAGCTGTTTTTT	CASSHGTSDTGELFF
15	TRBD1	TRBV9	-	TRBJ2-6	TGTGCCAGCAGCGCAGGACAGGGGGGAACCAACGTCCTGACTTTC	CASSAGQGGTNVLTF
15	-	TRBV7-8	-	TRBJ2-3	TGTGCCAGCAGCTTAGAAGAGACTAGCACAGATACGCAGTATTTT	CASSLEETSTDTQYF
11	-	TRBV7-5	-	TRBJ2-7	TGTGCCCCCCAGACCCCCTACGAGCAGTACTTC	CAPQTPYEQYF
16	TRBD1	TRBV27	many	TRBJ2-2	TGTGCCAGCAGCCCTATGGACAGGGGGCTGGTCGGGGAGCTGTTTTTT	CASSPMDRGLVGELFF
16	TRBD1	TRBV5-6	-	TRBJ1-1	TGTGCCAGCAGCCCAACCCCCGGGACAGTGAACACTGAAGCTTTCTTT	CASSPTPGTVNTEAFF
14	-	TRBV6-5	-	TRBJ1-4	TGTGCCAGCAGGACACAGGGCTTGGATGAAAAACTGTTTTTT	CASRTQGLDEKLFF
15	TRBD2	TRBV19	-	TRBJ2-7	TGTGCCAGTAGTATGGGCGGGAGGGGATCCTACGAGCAGTACTTC	CASSMGGRGSYEQYF
12	-	TRBV30	-	TRBJ2-7	-	CAWGVGSGLGNF
15	-	TRBV28	-	TRBJ2-1	TGTGCCAGCAGTTTTCCACAGGGGGGGGACAATGAGCAGTTCTTC	CASSFPQGGDNEQFF
13	-	TRBV5-6	-	TRBJ1-1	TGTGCCAGCAGCTTGTCCTCGGGGGTTGGAGCTTTCTTT	CASSLSSGVGAFF
14	-	TRBV19	-	TRBJ1-2	TGTGCCAGTAGTATAGGGGCAGTTAACTATGGCTACACCTTC	CASSIGAVNYGYTF
14	-	TRBV19	-	TRBJ2-7	TGTGCCAGTAGTATTACCGACAGCTCCTACGAGCAGTACTTC	CASSITDSSYEQYF
14	-	TRBV7-7	-	TRBJ2-2	TGTGCTAGCAGTCGGGACCTAGTCACCGGGGAGCTGTTTTTT	CASSRDLVTGELFF
16	TRBD2	TRBV29-1	-	TRBJ2-5	TGCAGCGCCCTGGAGAGGGTCGGGACTAGACAAGAGACCCAGTACTTC	CSALERVGTRQETQYF
14	TRBD1	TRBV19	-	TRBJ1-5	TGTGCCAGTAGTAAGACAGGGCCCAATCAGCCCCAGCATTTT	CASSKTGPNQPQHF
15	TRBD1	TRBV7-9	once	TRBJ1-4	TGTGCCAGCAGCAGCTCGACAGGGGAGAATGAAAAACTGTTTTTT	CASSSSTGENEKLFF
16	TRBD1	TRBV19	-	TRBJ2-7	TGTGCCAGTAGCCCGGGAGGGACAGGGGGATCCTACGAGCAGTACTTC	CASSPGGTGGSYEQYF
16	TRBD1	TRBV7-3	-	TRBJ2-1	TGTGCCAGCAGCTCCAATCCCCGACAGGGTGGGGATGAGCAGTTCTTC	CASSSNPRQGGDEQFF
15	-	TRBV6-6	-	TRBJ2-1	TGTGCCAGCACGGAGGGGTTAAGCTCCTACAATGAGCAGTTCTTC	CASTEGLSSYNEQFF
15	-	TRBV7-3	-	TRBJ1-1	TGTGCCAGCAGCCCGGGGAACAATCTGAACACTGAAGCTTTCTTT	CASSPGNNLNTEAFF
16	TRBD2	TRBV7-3	-	TRBJ2-1	TGTGCCAGCAGCTTAATACCTAGCGGGAGCTACAATGAGCAGTTCTTC	CASSLIPSGSYNEQFF
14	-	TRBV6-1	-	TRBJ2-1	TGTGCCAGCAGTGTGGGCCATCTCGTCTATGAGCAGTTCTTC	CASSVGHLVYEQFF
16	-	TRBV10-3	-	TRBJ2-7	TGTGCCATCAGTGTTAAAAAATGCTTGTCGGACTACGAGCAGTACTTC	CAISVKKCLSDYEQYF
12	-	TRBV7-9	-	TRBJ2-3	TGTGCCAGCAGCAAAGGGGCAGATACGCAGTATTTT	CASSKGADTQYF
17	TRBD1	TRBV18	-	TRBJ1-2	TGTGCCAGCTCTGATTCGGGACAGGGTGCAGGCAACTATGGCTACACCTTC	CASSDSGQGAGNYGYTF
16	TRBD1	TRBV4-1	-	TRBJ1-1	TGCGCCAGCAGCCAAGCTCCCTCCGCACGGGACAGAGAAGCTTTCTTT	CASSQAPSARDREAFF
14	-	TRBV29-1	-	TRBJ2-7	TGCAGCGTTGTAAGGGCCGACCGACCCTACGAGCAGTACTTC	CSVVRADRPYEQYF
14	-	TRBV6-5	few	TRBJ1-1	TGTGCCAGCAGGATGGGCCCCATGAACACTGAAGCTTTCTTT	CASRMGPMNTEAFF
13	-	TRBV27	few	TRBJ1-5	TGTGCCAGCAGTTGGGGCCGGGATCAGCCCCAGCATTTT	CASSWGRDQPQHF
16	TRBD2	TRBV28	-	TRBJ2-7	TGTGCCAGCAGTGAGGGGACTAGCGGGAAAACCTACGAGCAGTACTTC	CASSEGTSGKTYEQYF
16	TRBD2	TRBV7-3	-	TRBJ2-1	TGTGCCAGCAGCTTGGGACTAGCGGCCCCTTACAATGAGCAGTTCTTC	CASSLGLAAPYNEQFF